The clone carrying this T cell receptor (beta chain) appeared a few times. Its antigen remains unknown. A single record per CDR3 protein comes from TCRdb applying MiXCR to the 5' RACE reads. The sample includes around 550,000 distinct CDR3 sequences, 13% to 15% of them seen just once. This sample is drawn from a study of identical twins. Study-wide findings and caveats: Abundant beta clonotypes from cord blood had fewer insertions, unlike memory repertoires, which showed none.

This CDR3 comprises 15 residues. V shed 3 bases and J 2 bases; nucleotides not matched to a gene: 10. Germline V gene sequence: CDR1 DFQATT, CDR2 SNEGSKA (reference sequence). The sample was also linked to a second study, of yellow fever vaccine responses in identical twins.

The V and J genes are TRBV20-1 and TRBJ2-7; 7 nucleotides agree with TRBD2. The TCR was taken from a young woman in good health. The sample comprised CD4+ T cells sorted from blood. The CDR3 sequence: CSARGRERSPYEQYF. CDR3 nucleotide sequence: TGCAGTGCTAGGGGGCGGGAGAGAAGCCCCTACGAGCAGTACTTC.